The 13 T cell receptor beta chains presented below share a single source sample, sequenced in a study of blood T cell repertoires in COVID-19. Some clones are missing from TCRdb's copy, which holds only in-frame ones; the method was immunoSEQ multiplex PCR. The sample consists of some 320,000 clones, under 95% of them appearing once. Sequencing input: PBMCs or T cells enriched from blood (not recorded which). Every receptor here comes from a man aged 55-75 years who had recovered from COVID-19.

This clone was observed once. The V call is TRBV7-3, the J call TRBJ2-3, with TRBD2 as a possible D gene (6 bases). This CDR3 comprises 14 residues. Per the germline V gene, CDR1 is SGHTA and CDR2 is FQGTGA. Deletions cut 5 bases from V and 2 bases from J, with 11 bases between. The CDR3 reads CASSEGLNTDTQYF. CDR3 nucleotide sequence: TGTGCCAGCAGCGAAGGACTAAACACAGATACGCAGTATTTT.

V usage is TRBV5-6 and J usage is TRBJ2-3; 8 bases are a match to TRBD1. The CDR3 extends over 15 amino acids. The germline V gene encodes CDR1 SGHDT and CDR2 YYEEEE. V lost 5 bases, J lost 3 bases, and 8 bases stayed unmatched. The CDR3 DNA reads TGTGCCAGCAGAAACGACAGGGGATCGACAGATACGCAGTATTTT. Encoded protein: CASRNDRGSTDTQYF.

The chain employs TRBV4-2 and TRBJ1-5, with 8 bases that match TRBD1. The CDR3 consists of 16 residues. The J segment lost 5 bases and the V segment lost 0 bases, leaving 6 bases of the junction unmatched. Germline values: CDR1 LGHNA, CDR2 YNFKEQ. The CDR3 nucleotides read TGTGCCAGCAGCCAAGAGGGGAGACAGGGGTATCAGCCCCAGCATTTT. Translation: CASSQEGRQGYQPQHF.

The gene calls are TRBV6-5 and TRBJ1-6; D might be TRBD1 (5 bases). Trimming pared 5 bases from V and 5 bases from J, leaving 13 bases between. This CDR3 region has 15 residues. CDR1 and CDR2 from the germline V gene are MNHEY and SVGAGI. The CDR3 DNA sequence: TGTGCCAGCAGTCCCTGGGGAGGGGATAATTCACCCCTCCACTTT. It codes for CASSPWGGDNSPLHF.

This chain links TRBV29-1 with TRBJ1-2; no clear D. Trimming took 7 bases from V and 1 from J, leaving 10 bases between them. The CDR3 runs to 12 residues. Germline CDR1 and CDR2: SQVTM and ANQGSEA. CDR3 coding DNA: TGCAGCGACGGAACAGTTAACTATGGCTACACCTTC. Its translation: CSDGTVNYGYTF.

This chain links TRBV5-1 with TRBJ2-3; 7 bases agree with TRBD2. The ends lost 5 bases at V and 2 bases at J; junction bases unmatched: 5. Germline CDR1 and CDR2: SGHRS and YFSETQ. The CDR3 is made up of 14 amino acids. The DNA of the CDR3 is TGCGCCAGCAGGTTTGCGGGGGTCACAGATACGCAGTATTTT. It yields the protein CASRFAGVTDTQYF. Supplemented by reference TRBV5-1 and TRBJ2-3, the full variable domain reads KAGVTQTPRYLIKTRGQQVTLSCSPISGHRSVSWYQQTPGQGLQFLFEYFSETQRNKGNFPGRFSGRQFSNSRSEMNVSTLELGDSALYLCASRFAGVTDTQYFGPGTRLTVL.

The CDR3 sequence is CASSTGTASGSYNEQFF. For the CDR3, the DNA is TGCGCCAGCAGCACTGGGACGGCTAGCGGAAGTTACAATGAGCAGTTCTTC. The chain uses TRBV5-1 and TRBJ2-1, with 7 positions matching TRBD2. The V and J ends lost 4 bases and 4 bases, in that order; junction bases with no gene match: 14. The CDR3 is made up of 17 amino acids. Per the germline V gene, CDR1 is SGHRS and CDR2 is YFSETQ. Filled out from reference TRBV5-1 and TRBJ2-1, the complete variable domain reads KAGVTQTPRYLIKTRGQQVTLSCSPISGHRSVSWYQQTPGQGLQFLFEYFSETQRNKGNFPGRFSGRQFSNSRSEMNVSTLELGDSALYLCASSTGTASGSYNEQFFGPGTRLTVL.

The chain uses TRBV5-1 and TRBJ1-2; 7 positions agree with TRBD1. The J segment lost 4 bases and the V segment lost 0 bases, leaving 3 bases of the junction unmatched. CDR1 and CDR2 from the germline V gene are SGHRS and YFSETQ. This CDR3 spans 14 amino acids. CDR3 amino acids: CASSLARGSYGYTF. CDR3 bases: TGCGCCAGCAGCTTGGCCAGGGGGTCCTATGGCTACACCTTC.

In nucleotides, the CDR3 is TGTGCCAGCAGCCCCATCGGACAGGGGGACGCGCGGCTTCAAGCTTTCTTT. It is translated as CASSPIGQGDARLQAFF. V is TRBV7-9 and J is TRBJ1-1; 10 nucleotides line up with TRBD1. V lost 5 bases, J lost 9 bases, and 18 bases stayed unmatched. Germline CDR1 and CDR2: SEHNR and FQNEAQ (reference sequence). This CDR3 region has 17 residues.

The gene calls are TRBV7-8 and TRBJ2-1; 10 positions match TRBD2. The germline CDR1 and CDR2 sequences are SGHVS and FQNEAQ. The trim removed 5 bases at V and 8 bases at J, leaving 15 bases unmatched. The CDR3 extends over 17 amino acids. CDR3 in DNA: TGTGCCAGCAGCCCCTCCTCCGCAGCGGGAGGGTGGCATGAGCAGTTCTTC. The encoded protein is CASSPSSAAGGWHEQFF.

This CDR3 is CASSRTNREPYNEQFF. Written as DNA, the CDR3 is TGTGCCAGCAGCCGTACAAACAGGGAACCCTACAATGAGCAGTTCTTC. This rearrangement joins TRBV5-5 to TRBJ2-1, with TRBD1 as a possible D gene (6 bases). This CDR3 has 16 residues. Germline V gene lookup returns CDR1 SGHKS and CDR2 YYEKEE (reference sequence). Trimming shortened V by 4 bases and J by 2 bases, and 16 bases separated the two germline ends. Combining the CDR3 with reference TRBV5-5 and TRBJ2-1 gives the whole variable domain DAGVTQSPTHLIKTRGQQVTLRCSPISGHKSVSWYQQVLGQGPQFIFQYYEKEERGRGNFPDRFSARQFPNYSSELNVNALLLGDSALYLCASSRTNREPYNEQFFGPGTRLTVL.

The chain joins TRBV19 to TRBJ1-5; 11 bases are a match to TRBD1. Germline V gene sequence: CDR1 LNHDA, CDR2 SQIVND (reference sequence). The CDR3 length is 15 residues. V trimming: 7 bases; J trimming: 1 base; junction bases outside the gene matches: 3. The CDR3 region has the DNA TGTGCCAGTAAAGGACAGGGGGCGAGCAATCAGCCCCAGCATTTT. Amino acid sequence: CASKGQGASNQPQHF.

The chain uses TRBV3-1 (or the pseudogene TRBV3-2) and TRBJ1-4, with no clear D. Trimming pared 1 base from V and 2 bases from J, leaving 8 bases between. CDR1 is LGHDT and CDR2 is YNNKEL in the germline V gene (reference sequence). There are 15 residues in the CDR3. In DNA form, the CDR3 reads TGTGCCAGCAGCCAAGCCTCCAGGACTAATGAAAAACTGTTTTTT. Translation: CASSQASRTNEKLFF.